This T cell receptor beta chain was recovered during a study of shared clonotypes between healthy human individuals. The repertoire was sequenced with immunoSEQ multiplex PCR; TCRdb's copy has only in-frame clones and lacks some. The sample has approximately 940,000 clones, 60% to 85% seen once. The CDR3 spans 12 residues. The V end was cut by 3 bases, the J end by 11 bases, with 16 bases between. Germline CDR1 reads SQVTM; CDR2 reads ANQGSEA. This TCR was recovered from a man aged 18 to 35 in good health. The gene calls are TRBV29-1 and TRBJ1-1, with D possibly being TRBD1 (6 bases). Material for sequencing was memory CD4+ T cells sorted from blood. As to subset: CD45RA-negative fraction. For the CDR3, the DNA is TGCAGCGTTGAGGAGGGGGGGACTTGGGCTTTCTTT. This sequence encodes CSVEEGGTWAFF.